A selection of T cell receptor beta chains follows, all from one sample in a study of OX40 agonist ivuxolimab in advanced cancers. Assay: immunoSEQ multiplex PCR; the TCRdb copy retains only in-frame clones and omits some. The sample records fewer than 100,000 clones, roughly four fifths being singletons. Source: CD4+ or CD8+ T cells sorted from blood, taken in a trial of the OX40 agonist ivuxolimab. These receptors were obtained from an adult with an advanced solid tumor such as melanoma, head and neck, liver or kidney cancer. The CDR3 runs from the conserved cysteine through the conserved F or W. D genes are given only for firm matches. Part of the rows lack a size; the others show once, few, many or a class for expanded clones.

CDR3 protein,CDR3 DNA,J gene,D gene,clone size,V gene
CASSTTDRGSSYGYTF,TGTGCCAGTAGTACCACGGACAGGGGGTCTTCGTATGGCTACACCTTC,TRBJ1-2,TRBD1,NA,TRBV19
CASSVAPAGSNEQFF,TGTGCCAGCAGCGTAGCCCCAGCGGGTTCGAATGAGCAGTTCTTC,TRBJ2-1,NA,NA,TRBV9
CASTGGLTSYEQYF,TGTGCCAGCACGGGGGGACTCACCTCCTACGAGCAGTACTTC,TRBJ2-7,TRBD2,NA,TRBV6-1
CASGEIPNTEAFF,TGTGCCAGCGGGGAGATACCGAACACTGAAGCTTTCTTT,TRBJ1-1,NA,NA,TRBV18
CASSLARATGISGNTIYF,TGTGCCAGCAGCTTAGCGAGGGCGACAGGCATCTCTGGAAACACCATATATTTT,TRBJ1-3,NA,NA,TRBV7-9
CASSASGRNNSPLHF,TGTGCCAGTAGCGCATCGGGCAGAAATAATTCACCCCTCCACTTT,TRBJ1-6,NA,NA,TRBV6-4
CASSPGTGDKPQHF,TGTGCCAGCAGTCCTGGGACAGGGGACAAGCCCCAGCATTTT,TRBJ1-5,TRBD1,NA,TRBV27
CASSLAIGTGVAGTQYF,TGTGCCAGCAGCTTGGCAATCGGGACGGGCGTTGCGGGGACCCAGTACTTC,TRBJ2-5,NA,NA,TRBV5-5
CAWRETGIYTDTQYF,TGTGCCTGGAGGGAGACAGGGATTTACACAGATACGCAGTATTTT,TRBJ2-3,TRBD1,NA,TRBV30
CASSNRRVNEQFF,TGTGCCAGCAGTAATCGAAGGGTTAATGAGCAGTTCTTC,TRBJ2-1,NA,NA,TRBV6-5
CASSYRQGDGYTF,TGTGCCAGCAGTTACCGGCAGGGGGATGGCTACACCTTC,TRBJ1-2,TRBD1,NA,TRBV6-5
CASSLGRGQGYGYTF,TGCGCCAGCAGCTTGGGCCGGGGGCAGGGCTATGGCTACACCTTC,TRBJ1-2,NA,NA,TRBV5-1
CASSQAHRPSGAETQYF,TGTGCCAGCAGCCAAGCCCACCGGCCTAGCGGGGCGGAGACCCAGTACTTC,TRBJ2-5,TRBD2,once,TRBV4-2
CASSFLGGGANYGYTF,TGCGCCAGCAGCTTCCTGGGAGGGGGCGCTAACTATGGCTACACCTTC,TRBJ1-2,TRBD1,NA,TRBV5-1
CAWSPGSNYGYTF,TGTGCCTGGAGTCCGGGATCTAACTATGGCTACACCTTC,TRBJ1-2,NA,NA,TRBV30
CASSLLLAEGKSYNEQFF,TGTGCCAGCAGCTTGTTGTTAGCGGAAGGGAAGTCCTACAATGAGCAGTTCTTC,TRBJ2-1,NA,once,TRBV5-5
CAGNAGGYYEQYF,TGTGCCGGGAATGCGGGGGGGTACTACGAGCAGTACTTC,TRBJ2-7,TRBD2,once,TRBV30
CASSFVGGQNTEAFF,TGCGCCAGCAGCTTTGTCGGGGGGCAGAACACTGAAGCTTTCTTT,TRBJ1-1,NA,NA,TRBV5-1
CASTESTGVGEQFF,TGTGCCAGCACAGAAAGTACAGGGGTCGGTGAGCAGTTCTTC,TRBJ2-1,TRBD1,NA,TRBV18
CSVDGGGLYNEQFF,TGCAGCGTTGACGGCGGAGGACTATACAATGAGCAGTTCTTC,TRBJ2-1,NA,NA,TRBV29-1
CASRQGQGASYGYTF,TGCGCCAGCAGGCAAGGACAGGGGGCAAGTTATGGCTACACCTTC,TRBJ1-2,TRBD1,NA,TRBV4-1
CSVETHGWQGNYGYTF,TGCAGCGTTGAGACCCATGGGTGGCAGGGCAACTATGGCTACACCTTC,TRBJ1-2,NA,NA,TRBV29-1
CASSDGGREYEQYF,TGTGCCAGCAGTGACGGGGGGCGAGAATACGAGCAGTACTTC,TRBJ2-7,NA,NA,TRBV2
CASSFRGAYNEQFF,TGTGCCAGCAGTTTCAGGGGGGCCTACAATGAGCAGTTCTTC,TRBJ2-1,NA,once,TRBV28
CASSFGPQETQYF,TGCGCCAGCAGCTTCGGGCCCCAAGAGACCCAGTACTTC,TRBJ2-5,NA,NA,TRBV5-1
CASRRQVNTGELFF,TGTGCCAGCAGGCGACAGGTTAACACCGGGGAGCTGTTTTTT,TRBJ2-2,NA,NA,TRBV11-1
CASSESSGNTIYF,TGTGCCAGCAGTGAGTCGTCTGGAAACACCATATATTTT,TRBJ1-3,NA,NA,TRBV6-4
CASSQTRTSFDTEAFF,TGTGCCAGCAGCCAAACCAGGACATCCTTCGACACTGAAGCTTTCTTT,TRBJ1-1,NA,few,TRBV14
CASSLGFGQGTAGYTF,TGTGCCAGCAGCCTTGGCTTCGGACAGGGGACCGCCGGCTACACCTTC,TRBJ1-2,TRBD1,NA,TRBV14
CASSLAGPANYGYTF,TGTGCCAGCAGCTTAGCGGGGCCCGCTAACTATGGCTACACCTTC,TRBJ1-2,NA,NA,TRBV7-2
CASSPSRGSGYTF,TGTGCCAGCAGTCCGTCGCGGGGATCTGGCTACACCTTC,TRBJ1-2,NA,few,TRBV6-6
CASSLYRQGEGEKLFF,TGTGCCAGCAGCCTTTACAGACAGGGGGAAGGTGAAAAACTGTTTTTT,TRBJ1-4,TRBD1,NA,TRBV5-6
CASSTSAGGTKQYF,TGTGCCAGCAGCACCTCAGCGGGGGGTACGAAGCAGTACTTC,TRBJ2-7,TRBD2,NA,TRBV7-9
CASSYTFSPLRANEKLFF,TGTGCCAGCAGCTATACCTTCTCCCCCCTCAGGGCTAATGAAAAACTGTTTTTT,TRBJ1-4,NA,NA,TRBV11-3
CASSLPHRTAIYGYTF,TGTGCCAGCAGTTTACCCCACCGGACGGCCATCTATGGCTACACCTTC,TRBJ1-2,NA,NA,TRBV28
CASSLGGPNTEAFF,TGTGCCAGCAGCTTAGGGGGACCGAACACTGAAGCTTTCTTT,TRBJ1-1,NA,NA,TRBV7-3
CASAGTAVYGYTF,TGTGCCAGCGCCGGGACAGCCGTCTATGGCTACACCTTC,TRBJ1-2,TRBD1,NA,TRBV25-1
CASKTGTARFYTF,TGTGCCAGCAAAACCGGGACCGCGAGATTTTACACCTTC,TRBJ1-2,NA,once,TRBV28
CASSDSTRGYTF,TGTGCCAGCAGTGACTCGACCCGTGGCTACACCTTC,TRBJ1-2,NA,once,TRBV6-4
CASSFSRNEQYF,TGTGCCAGCAGCTTTAGCCGAAACGAGCAGTACTTC,TRBJ2-7,NA,NA,TRBV7-2
CASSPRRGIEKLFF,TGTGCCAGCTCACCCCGCAGGGGGATTGAAAAACTGTTTTTT,TRBJ1-4,TRBD1,NA,TRBV18
CAWSRSSGKNIQYF,TGTGCCTGGAGTAGGTCGTCGGGAAAAAACATTCAGTACTTC,TRBJ2-4,NA,NA,TRBV30
CASSLMGAFAGYTF,TGTGCCAGCAGCTTAATGGGGGCGTTTGCTGGCTACACCTTC,TRBJ1-2,NA,NA,TRBV7-9
CAISRAGGRGTGELFF,TGTGCCATCAGTAGAGCGGGGGGCCGGGGCACCGGGGAGCTGTTTTTT,TRBJ2-2,TRBD2,NA,TRBV10-3
CATTGDGANVLTF,TGTGCCACTACAGGGGACGGGGCCAACGTCCTGACTTTC,TRBJ2-6,TRBD1,NA,TRBV10-3
CASSPTTPGGRDEQFF,TGTGCCAGCAGTCCTACTACCCCCGGGGGAAGGGATGAGCAGTTCTTC,TRBJ2-1,NA,NA,TRBV28
CASSPPDKPGELFF,TGTGCCAGCAGTCCTCCTGATAAACCCGGGGAGCTGTTTTTT,TRBJ2-2,NA,NA,TRBV11-3
CASARGQETQYF,TGTGCCAGCGCCCGGGGGCAAGAGACCCAGTACTTC,TRBJ2-5,NA,NA,TRBV5-4
CASSNRIIVYNEQFF,TGTGCCAGCAGTAATCGAATAATTGTCTACAATGAGCAGTTCTTC,TRBJ2-1,NA,NA,TRBV28